The 22 T cell receptor beta chains in this list originate from one sample, sequenced in a study of post-analysis software for immune sequencing data. For these receptors, no antigen is known. cDNA libraries of TCR beta carried unique molecular identifiers. TCRdb re-derived calls from the PCR reads in MiXCR, one entry per CDR3 protein. The repertoire includes 600,000 to 750,000 distinct CDR3 sequences, 59% of them detected once, and about 11% sits in the top ten. Study outcomes and limitations: Relative to controls, patients had five TRBV segments at higher frequency, with TRBV5-6, TRBV5-1 and TRBV20-1 among these.

The specimen sequenced was blood. Every receptor here comes from a girl under 10 years old with multiple sclerosis.

The chain couples TRBV7-2 to TRBJ2-6; TRBD1 or TRBD2 may be the D gene (5 bases each). CDR1 and CDR2 from the germline V gene are SGHTA and FQGNSA. The CDR3 covers 17 residues. V lost 5 bases to trimming and J lost 0 bases, with 14 bases between them. The CDR3 loop is CASSTRDHTSGANVLTF. DNA for the CDR3: TGTGCCAGCAGCACGAGGGACCACACCTCTGGGGCCAACGTCCTGACTTTC.

The gene calls are TRBV12-3 or TRBV12-4 and TRBJ2-7; weak D call: TRBD1 (6 bases). The CDR3 is made up of 14 amino acids. V was pared by 3 bases and J by 4 bases, with 13 bases between. This CDR3 reads CASSLRQGKYEQYF. CDR3 nucleotide sequence: TGTGCCAGCAGTTTGAGGCAGGGGAAGTACGAGCAGTACTTC.

The V and J genes are TRBV29-1 and TRBJ2-1, with TRBD2 identical over 12 bases. Germline V lookup: CDR1 SQVTM, CDR2 ANQGSEA. The trim removed 5 bases at V and 2 bases at J, leaving 1 base unmatched. The CDR3 is 14 residues long. CDR3 sequence (DNA): TGCAGCGTTCTAGCGGGAGGGGCCTACAATGAGCAGTTCTTC. Translated, it gives CSVLAGGAYNEQFF.

This clonotype was seen only a few times. The rearrangement joins TRBV5-1 to TRBJ2-1; 7 nucleotides align to TRBD2. CDR3 length: 15 residues. CDR1 and CDR2 from the germline V gene are SGHRS and YFSETQ. V lost 2 bases to trimming and J lost 4 bases; unmatched junction nucleotides: 6. The CDR3 DNA follows: TGCGCCAGCAGCTTTGAGTCTAGCGGTTACAATGAGCAGTTCTTC. Protein product: CASSFESSGYNEQFF.

The V gene is TRBV10-2, the J gene TRBJ2-3; the D gene is possibly TRBD1 (5 bases). The CDR3 has 16 residues. Deletions cut 10 bases from V and 2 bases from J, with 22 bases between. CDR1 is WSHSY and CDR2 is SAAADI in the germline V gene. The CDR3 coding sequence is TGCGCCACCAAAGGGGCTCTCGCCCTTGACACAGATACGCAGTATTTT. Its translation: CATKGALALDTDTQYF.

The chain is built from TRBV10-3 and TRBJ2-6, with D perhaps TRBD1 (5 bases). V lost 3 bases, J lost 3 bases, and 9 bases lay in between. The V gene's germline CDR1 is ENHRY and CDR2 SYGVKD. The CDR3 loop spans 15 amino acids. The CDR3 DNA sequence: TGTGCCATCAGTGACACAGGCGGTGGGGCCAACGTCCTGACTTTC. Amino acids: CAISDTGGGANVLTF.

This clonotype appeared a few times. This rearrangement joins TRBV12-3 or TRBV12-4 to TRBJ2-1, with 7 bases matching TRBD1. J was trimmed by 2 bases and V by 6 bases; bases with no gene match: 10. The CDR3 runs 16 residues. The CDR3 reads CASSLIRDSTYNEQFF. CDR3 DNA sequence: TGTGCCAGCAGCCTAATCCGGGACAGTACCTACAATGAGCAGTTCTTC.

This chain connects TRBV29-1 to TRBJ1-1, with D tentatively TRBD1 (5 bases). CDR1 and CDR2 (germline): SQVTM, ANQGSEA. CDR3 length: 12 residues. The CDR3 nucleotides are TGCGCTGGGGAAGGGGTACGGACTGAAGCTTTCTTT. Amino acid sequence: CAGEGVRTEAFF.

This clonotype came up a few times. As DNA, the CDR3 is TGCAGCGTTGTGATGTGGCGGGACAGTAACTATGGCTACACCTTC. Translated, it gives CSVVMWRDSNYGYTF. The V and J genes are TRBV29-1 and TRBJ1-2, with TRBD1 identical over 7 bases. This CDR3 comprises 15 residues. Germline V CDR1 and CDR2: SQVTM, ANQGSEA. J was trimmed by 1 base and V by 4 bases; bases with no gene match: 9.

The rearrangement joins TRBV6-2 or TRBV6-3 to TRBJ2-5; 8 positions match TRBD2. The CDR3 runs 15 residues. Germline trimming cut 2 bases from V and 4 bases from J; bases unmatched to any gene: 6. CDR1 is MNHEY, CDR2 SVGEGT, per germline. CDR3 bases: TGTGCCAGCAGTTACGGCGGACTAGCCTCAGAGACCCAGTACTTC. Translated: CASSYGGLASETQYF.

The chain uses TRBV27 and TRBJ2-4; TRBD2 is a possible D gene (5 bases). The DNA end lines up better with TRBJ2-7; the J call may be wrong. Germline values: CDR1 MNHEY, CDR2 SMNVEV (reference sequence). The CDR3 is 13 residues long. The CDR3 coding sequence is TGTGCCAGCAGTCCTTTTGGAGGCTACGAGCAGTACTTC. Translating gives CASSPFGGYEQYF.

This clonotype was recorded only once. At one end the junction does not follow the germline gene, possibly because of a read error. In nucleotides, the CDR3 is TGTGCCAGCGCCGCAAGTGGGTCCTACGATGAGCAGTTCTTC. This sequence encodes CASAASGSYDEQFF. The rearrangement joins TRBV7-3 to TRBJ2-1; D is ambiguous. Germline V CDR1 and CDR2: SGHTA, FQGTGA. The CDR3 covers 14 residues.

This clonotype was counted a few times. This sequence joins TRBV6-6 and TRBJ2-5, with TRBD1 matching 7 bases. V trimming: 10 bases; J trimming: 2 bases; junction bases outside the gene matches: 7. Per germline, CDR1 MNHNY and CDR2 SVGAGI (reference sequence). The CDR3 consists of 13 residues. CDR3 loop: CATTDREQETQYF. CDR3 coding DNA: TGTGCCACTACAGACAGGGAACAAGAGACCCAGTACTTC.

This chain connects TRBV10-2 to TRBJ2-3; D remains ambiguous. V lost 6 bases to trimming and J lost 2 bases, with 12 bases between them. The CDR3 loop spans 14 amino acids. Per the germline V gene, CDR1 is WSHSY and CDR2 is SAAADI. CDR3: CASRSARLTDTQYF. The CDR3, as DNA: TGCGCCAGCAGGTCCGCTCGTCTCACAGATACGCAGTATTTT.

CDR3 coding DNA: TGCAGTGCTAGAGATAGGGCTAGCGGGAGATCATACAATGAGCAGTTCTTC. Its protein is CSARDRASGRSYNEQFF. The chain carries TRBV20-1 and TRBJ2-1; 10 bases line up with TRBD2. Germline V gene lookup returns CDR1 DFQATT and CDR2 SNEGSKA (reference sequence). The length of the CDR3 is 17 residues. V shed 0 bases and J 4 bases; nucleotides not matched to a gene: 9.

This rearrangement joins TRBV20-1 to TRBJ2-1; 7 bases align to TRBD1. Looked up from germline, CDR1 is DFQATT and CDR2 is SNEGSKA (reference sequence). CDR3 length: 15 residues. V gave up 0 bases and J gave up 6 bases; unmatched junction bases: 8. CDR3 loop: CSARDIRGLGNEQFF. The CDR3 DNA sequence: TGCAGTGCTAGAGATATCAGGGGGTTGGGCAATGAGCAGTTCTTC.

On this clonotype: Relative to the germline gene, one junction end is altered; a read error may explain this. This rearrangement joins TRBV12-3 or TRBV12-4 to TRBJ2-1; D is ambiguous. The CDR3 has 13 amino acids. The CDR3 bases are TGCGCCAGCAGCACCGGGCCTAACAATAAGCAGTTCTTC. This encodes CASSTGPNNKQFF.

Only a few counts were recorded for this clonotype. This chain uses TRBV15 with TRBJ2-5; the match to TRBD2 covers 9 bases. Germline CDR1 LNHNV, CDR2 YYDKDF (reference sequence). V lost 9 bases to trimming and J lost 5 bases; unmatched junction nucleotides: 13. The CDR3 runs 15 residues. In DNA, the CDR3 is TGTGCCACGGATAGCGGGAGAGGTGGGGCGGAGACCCAGTACTTC. Protein: CATDSGRGGAETQYF. The variable domain in full, with the rest retrieved from reference TRBV15 and TRBJ2-5, is DAMVIQNPRYQVTQFGKPVTLSCSQTLNHNVMYWYQQKSSQAPKLLFHYYDKDFNNEADTPDNFQSRRPNTSFCFLDIRSPGLGDTAMYLCATDSGRGGAETQYFGPGTRLLVL.

Concerning this clonotype: Sequence at one end of the junction differs from germline and may be a read error. The V gene is TRBV6-5, the J gene TRBJ1-4, with a possible D match to TRBD1 (5 bases). The CDR3 loop spans 14 amino acids. Germline V gene data show CDR1 as MNHEY and CDR2 as SVGAGI. The CDR3: CVSSPGTTNEKLFF. The CDR3 nucleotides read TGTGTCAGCAGCCCCGGGACGACTAATGAAAAACTGTTTTTT.

This clonotype has just one count. The chain uses TRBV9 and TRBJ1-2; D unresolved. The CDR3 is 17 amino acids. V was shortened by 4 bases and J by 6 bases, with 25 bases between the two germline ends. Per the germline V gene, CDR1 is SGDLS and CDR2 is YYNGEE. CDR3 DNA: TGTGCCAGCAGCTCCGCACCCTGGGCACGGCAAGTGGATGGCTACACCTTC. Its translation: CASSSAPWARQVDGYTF.

J is TRBJ2-7 and V is TRBV6-1; perhaps TRBD1 as D (6 bases). The V gene's germline CDR1 is MNHNS and CDR2 SASEGT. V gave up 2 bases and J gave up 3 bases, with 17 bases separating them. This CDR3 contains 16 residues. Written as DNA, the CDR3 is TGTGCCAGCAGTGAAAAGGGGGTGGGACACTTCTACGAGCAGTACTTC. Translating it yields CASSEKGVGHFYEQYF.

The gene calls are TRBV7-9 and TRBJ1-2; maybe TRBD1 (6 bases). Germline V CDR1 and CDR2: SEHNR, FQNEAQ (reference sequence). This CDR3 is 13 amino acids long. Trimming took 11 bases from V and 0 from J, leaving 13 bases between them. The CDR3 is CALVGQSNYGYTF. For the CDR3, the DNA is TGTGCCCTGGTCGGACAGTCTAACTATGGCTACACCTTC.